The text below deals with one TCR beta chain. The data were taken from a study of blood T cell repertoires in COVID-19. As for the study in general: Acute-phase and convalescent COVID-19 samples originated in the United States, Italy and Spain. T cells, B-cell-depleted T cells, or PBMCs supplied cDNA or gDNA.

The length of the CDR3 is 15 residues. V was clipped by 5 bases and J by 6 bases, with 19 bases between them. Germline CDR1 and CDR2: MNHEY and SMNVEV (reference sequence). In the source study's methods: The assay estimated nucleated cells by amplifying reference gene primers. Data came from immunoSEQ multiplex PCR; TCRdb stores just in-frame clones and leaves some out. V, J and clone size are taken as reported in that table, and D and trimming were inferred from the DNA itself. The repertoire holds roughly 150,000 clones, with roughly 90% as singletons. The TCR originated in a man aged 60-69 years with active or convalescent COVID-19. The chain uses TRBV27 and TRBJ1-2; a weak D match, TRBD1 (6 bases). The sample comprised peripheral blood. Here the CDR3 reads CASSLLQGRVDGYTF. The CDR3, as DNA: TGTGCCAGCAGTCTCCTCCAGGGGAGGGTGGATGGCTACACCTTC.